This T cell receptor (beta chain) was recorded in a study of blood T cell repertoires in COVID-19. Background on the study: COVID-19 samples collected from the United States, Italy and Spain covered acute and convalescent phases. Nucleic acid was either cDNA or gDNA, and it came from T cells, B-cell-depleted T cells, or PBMCs.

In the study's own analysis: The authors estimated nucleated cell counts from reference gene primer amplification. Assay used: immunoSEQ multiplex PCR; TCRdb lists only in-frame clones, some missing. V and J calls and clone size follow that table, whereas D and trimming were derived from the DNA. The repertoire has some 490,000 clones, 75% to 90% of them found once; the top ten carry 3% to 3.5%. The germline gives CDR1 SQVTM, CDR2 ANQGSEA. Trimming removed 4 bases from V and 3 bases from J, with 22 bases in between. The CDR3 runs 16 residues. The clonotype was recovered from a human donor in a cohort sampled during active COVID-19. Source material: peripheral blood. The rearrangement links TRBV29-1 to TRBJ2-7; perhaps TRBD1 as D (5 bases). In nucleotides, the CDR3 is TGCAGCGTTGCCCCGTGGTTTTCGACAGTCGGCTACGAGCAGTACTTC. Its protein is CSVAPWFSTVGYEQYF.